The 28 T cell receptor beta chains listed next were all sequenced from one sample in a study of T cell changes during pregnancy in multiple sclerosis. The repertoire was sequenced with immunoSEQ multiplex PCR; TCRdb's copy has only in-frame clones and lacks some. The data hold tens of thousands of clones, with approximately 91% observed a single time. The sequences come from CD4+ T cells from peripheral blood mononuclear cells, collected in the third trimester of pregnancy. The origin of the receptors is a female donor in good health, enrolled as a control in a pregnancy study.

The V call is TRBV30, the J call TRBJ1-4; D remains unclear. The CDR3 length is 11 residues. V was cut by 3 bases and J by 6 bases, with 5 bases left in between. CDR1 GTSNPN and CDR2 SVGIG come from the germline V gene (reference sequence). The CDR3 bases are TGTGCCTGGAGAGCCCATGAAAAACTGTTTTTT. This gives the protein CAWRAHEKLFF.

V and J are TRBV5-5 and TRBJ2-1; weak D call: TRBD1 (6 bases). From germline, CDR1 is SGHKS and CDR2 YYEKEE (reference sequence). The CDR3 is made up of 19 amino acids. The V end lost 6 bases, the J end lost 1 base, and 26 bases lay between the germline ends. CDR3 amino acids: CASTLTRTVGSGSYNEQFF. CDR3 nucleotides: TGTGCCAGCACCCTGACCAGGACAGTCGGGTCCGGGTCCTACAATGAGCAGTTCTTC.

This chain links TRBV19 with TRBJ1-6; D not resolved. CDR3 length: 15 residues. V shed 1 base and J shed 10 bases, with 14 bases lying between them. The germline V gene encodes CDR1 LNHDA and CDR2 SQIVND (reference sequence). CDR3: CASSIVARGLSPLHF. Written as DNA, the CDR3 is TGTGCCAGTAGTATAGTAGCTAGAGGGCTCTCACCCCTCCACTTT. Full variable domain (rest looked up from reference TRBV19 and TRBJ1-6): DGGITQSPKYLFRKEGQNVTLSCEQNLNHDAMYWYRQDPGQGLRLIYYSQIVNDFQKGDIAEGYSVSREKKESFPLTVTSAQKNPTAFYLCASSIVARGLSPLHFGNGTRLTVT.

This rearrangement joins TRBV30 to TRBJ2-3; D remains ambiguous. The germline gives CDR1 GTSNPN, CDR2 SVGIG (reference sequence). CDR3 length equals 12 residues. The germline V and J ends were trimmed by 0 bases and 14 bases, with 15 bases remaining between them. Here the CDR3 DNA reads TGTGCCTGGAGTGTACTGGGCCCCCGGTCGTATTTT. Residues: CAWSVLGPRSYF.

The gene calls are TRBV19 and TRBJ1-4; D uncertain. With 5 bases removed from V and 8 bases from J, the gap between germline ends came to 18 bases. This CDR3 comprises 15 residues. Germline V gives CDR1 LNHDA, CDR2 SQIVND (reference sequence). The CDR3 here is CASSGSSIGEEKLFF. CDR3 DNA sequence: TGTGCCAGTAGTGGATCGTCCATTGGGGAGGAAAAACTGTTTTTT.

A few counts support this clone. This chain connects TRBV4-2 to TRBJ1-1; TRBD1 might be the D (5 bases). There are 12 residues in the CDR3. The germline V gene encodes CDR1 LGHNA and CDR2 YNFKEQ. The germline V and J ends were trimmed by 1 base and 11 bases, with 11 bases remaining between them. CDR3 coding DNA: TGTGCCAGCAGCCAAGTCAGGGATTCTGCTTTCTTT. Its protein is CASSQVRDSAFF.

The rearrangement joins TRBV7-8 to TRBJ2-3; D is unresolved. Trimming took 1 base from V and 2 from J, leaving 4 bases between them. Germline V lookup: CDR1 SGHVS, CDR2 FQNEAQ. CDR3 length equals 13 residues. The CDR3 bases are TGTGCCAGCAGCTTAGACACCACAGATACGCAGTATTTT. Its translation: CASSLDTTDTQYF.

This clone appeared once. CDR3 protein: CASSLTTRGEKLFF. The DNA of the CDR3 is TGTGCCAGCAGCTTAACGACCCGGGGTGAAAAACTGTTTTTT. The gene calls are TRBV7-2 and TRBJ1-4; D remains ambiguous. Germline-derived CDR1 and CDR2 are SGHTA and FQGNSA. This CDR3 contains 14 residues. Trimming stripped 2 bases from V and 7 bases from J, with 11 bases between. The entire variable domain, with the rest obtained from reference TRBV7-2 and TRBJ1-4, is as follows: GAGVSQSPSNKVTEKGKDVELRCDPISGHTALYWYRQSLGQGLEFLIYFQGNSAPDKSGLPSDRFSAERTGGSVSTLTIQRTQQEDSAVYLCASSLTTRGEKLFFGSGTQLSVL.

This clone was recorded only once. The rearrangement joins TRBV7-8 to TRBJ1-6; 7 bases are a match to TRBD1. The CDR3 is 14 residues long. With V trimmed by 2 bases and J by 9 bases, 4 bases remained unmatched. The germline gives CDR1 SGHVS, CDR2 FQNEAQ. The CDR3 coding sequence is TGTGCCAGCAGCTTAACAGGGGAGGCTTCACCCCTCCACTTT. Translation: CASSLTGEASPLHF.

V gene TRBV18 combines with J gene TRBJ2-3; 8 bases are a match to TRBD1. V was pared by 5 bases and J by 2 bases, with 6 bases of the junction left unmatched. This CDR3 region has 15 residues. The germline V gene encodes CDR1 KGHSH and CDR2 LQKENI. This CDR3 reads CASSSGTGTTDTQYF. The CDR3 coding sequence is TGTGCCAGCTCATCCGGGACAGGCACCACAGATACGCAGTATTTT.

The chain has TRBV7-8 and TRBJ2-4; D is possibly TRBD1 (5 bases). There are 13 residues in the CDR3. Per the germline V gene, CDR1 is SGHVS and CDR2 is FQNEAQ. Trimming removed 6 bases from V and 0 bases from J, with 6 bases in between. The chain's CDR3 is CASSQGAKNIQYF. CDR3 bases: TGTGCCAGCAGTCAGGGAGCCAAAAACATTCAGTACTTC.

This chain joins TRBV19 and TRBJ2-5; 12 nucleotides agree with TRBD2. Trimming at V came to 3 bases and at J to 5 bases, leaving 10 bases not matched to a gene. This CDR3 is built from 17 residues. The germline gives CDR1 LNHDA, CDR2 SQIVND (reference sequence). Here the CDR3 reads CASSIGPSGRGPETQYF. The CDR3 region has the DNA TGTGCCAGTAGTATCGGGCCTAGCGGGAGGGGGCCCGAGACCCAGTACTTC.

CDR3 protein: CASSFDRLVGYTF. CDR3 sequence (DNA): TGCGCCAGCAGCTTCGACAGGTTGGTGGGCTACACCTTC. The chain couples TRBV5-1 to TRBJ1-2, with D possibly being TRBD1 (6 bases). The ends were cut back, 2 bases at V and 8 bases at J, with 13 bases in the middle. The CDR3 has 13 amino acids. CDR1 and CDR2 from the germline V gene are SGHRS and YFSETQ.

The V call is TRBV5-1, the J call TRBJ2-2; the D gene is possibly TRBD1 (6 bases). Germline V gene data show CDR1 as SGHRS and CDR2 as YFSETQ. V was shortened by 2 bases and J by 5 bases, with 7 bases between the two germline ends. The CDR3 covers 13 residues. CDR3 protein: CASSFGQTGELFF. DNA for the CDR3: TGCGCCAGCAGCTTCGGACAGACCGGGGAGCTGTTTTTT. The whole variable domain, remainder taken from reference TRBV5-1 and TRBJ2-2, is KAGVTQTPRYLIKTRGQQVTLSCSPISGHRSVSWYQQTPGQGLQFLFEYFSETQRNKGNFPGRFSGRQFSNSRSEMNVSTLELGDSALYLCASSFGQTGELFFGEGSRLTVL.

V is TRBV20-1 and J is TRBJ2-4; no definite D call. The length of the CDR3 is 11 residues. V was clipped by 2 bases and J by 11 bases, with 10 bases between them. Germline lookup yields CDR1 DFQATT and CDR2 SNEGSKA (reference sequence). The CDR3: CSARTAKVQYF. The CDR3, as DNA: TGCAGTGCTAGAACCGCGAAAGTTCAGTACTTC.

The chain uses TRBV7-2 and TRBJ2-7; TRBD2 matches 9 bases. Germline assignment: CDR1 SGHTA and CDR2 FQGNSA. The CDR3 totals 14 residues. The trim removed 4 bases at V and 4 bases at J, leaving 5 bases unmatched. The CDR3 loop reads CASSSLAGVYEQYF. CDR3 sequence (DNA): TGTGCCAGCAGCTCCTTAGCGGGAGTATACGAGCAGTACTTC.

This chain uses TRBV6-5 with TRBJ2-1, with 9 bases aligning to TRBD1. V was clipped by 0 bases and J by 5 bases; unmatched bases: 2. The CDR3 consists of 15 residues. Germline-derived CDR1 and CDR2 are MNHEY and SVGAGI. The CDR3 DNA is TGTGCCAGCAGTTACTCGGGACAGGGAAACAATGAGCAGTTCTTC. Protein: CASSYSGQGNNEQFF.

The chain recombines TRBV7-3 with TRBJ2-3; D perhaps matches TRBD1 (6 bases). The CDR3 spans 16 residues. The V end lost 5 bases, the J end lost 0 bases, and 15 bases lay between the germline ends. The germline V gene has CDR1 SGHTA and CDR2 FQGTGA. CDR3 sequence reads: CASSVNKGVSTDTQYF. The CDR3 DNA is TGTGCCAGCAGCGTTAACAAGGGGGTGAGCACAGATACGCAGTATTTT. Based on the CDR3 plus reference TRBV7-3 and TRBJ2-3, the full variable domain is GAGVSQTPSNKVTEKGKYVELRCDPISGHTALYWYRQSLGQGPEFLIYFQGTGAADDSGLPNDRFFAVRPEGSVSTLKIQRTERGDSAVYLCASSVNKGVSTDTQYFGPGTRLTVL.

The rearrangement joins TRBV6-5 to TRBJ2-3; tentatively, D is TRBD2 (6 bases). The CDR3 consists of 14 residues. The germline V gene has CDR1 MNHEY and CDR2 SVGAGI. V was cut by 5 bases and J by 4 bases, with 13 bases left in between. Written as DNA, the CDR3 is TGTGCCAGCAGTGACCTAGCGCTTCCAGATACGCAGTATTTT. Its translation is CASSDLALPDTQYF.

This clone was detected a few times. The chain employs TRBV2 and TRBJ1-1; no firm D call. Trimming removed 5 bases from V and 6 bases from J, with 13 bases in between. This CDR3 comprises 13 residues. CDR1 and CDR2 from the germline V gene are SNHLY and FYNNEI. CDR3 loop: CASSLWEAAEAFF. The CDR3 DNA reads as TGTGCCAGCAGTTTGTGGGAGGCAGCTGAAGCTTTCTTT. Full variable domain (missing parts from reference TRBV2 and TRBJ1-1): EPEVTQTPSHQVTQMGQEVILRCVPISNHLYFYWYRQILGQKVEFLVSFYNNEISEKSEIFDDQFSVERPDGSNFTLKIRSTKLEDSAMYFCASSLWEAAEAFFGQGTRLTVV.

The V and J genes are TRBV30 and TRBJ2-2, with TRBD1 matching over 7 bases. The length of the CDR3 is 13 residues. With V trimmed by 4 bases and J by 4 bases, 3 bases remained unmatched. The germline V gene encodes CDR1 GTSNPN and CDR2 SVGIG (reference sequence). The CDR3: CAWKQGSTGELFF. In nucleotides, the CDR3 is TGTGCCTGGAAACAGGGGTCCACCGGGGAGCTGTTTTTT.

The CDR3 nucleotides are TGTGCCAGCAGCAAAGCCGGGACAGCAACAAATCAGCCCCAGCATTTT. Amino acid sequence: CASSKAGTATNQPQHF. The chain has TRBV21-1 and TRBJ1-5; the table's D call of TRBD1 was not tested on the DNA. TRBV21-1 is tagged as a pseudogene. The CDR3 is 16 amino acids.

The chain links TRBV9 to TRBJ1-2, with D unclear. CDR1 SGDLS and CDR2 YYNGEE come from the germline V gene. Trimming pared 4 bases from V and 3 bases from J, leaving 7 bases between. The CDR3 consists of 12 residues. CDR3 coding DNA: TGTGCCAGCAGCAAGGACTACTATGGCTACACCTTC. Its translation: CASSKDYYGYTF.

The chain employs TRBV27 and TRBJ2-2, with D tentatively TRBD2 (6 bases). The CDR3 runs to 13 residues. Germline V lookup: CDR1 MNHEY, CDR2 SMNVEV (reference sequence). V lost 2 bases and J 5 bases, leaving 6 bases between the germline ends. CDR3 loop: CASSLSGTGELFF. CDR3 in DNA: TGTGCCAGCAGTTTAAGCGGGACCGGGGAGCTGTTTTTT.

The V gene is TRBV11-2, the J gene TRBJ2-7; TRBD1 matches at 7 bases. The germline V gene encodes CDR1 SGHAT and CDR2 FQNNGV. The CDR3 length is 14 residues. Germline trimming cut 2 bases from V and 2 bases from J; bases unmatched to any gene: 3. The CDR3 here is CASSLSQGAYEQYF. The CDR3 nucleotides read TGTGCCAGCAGCTTATCCCAGGGGGCCTACGAGCAGTACTTC.

The rearrangement links TRBV6-5 to TRBJ2-7, with TRBD2 matching 8 bases. This CDR3 has 15 amino acids. Germline V lookup: CDR1 MNHEY, CDR2 SVGAGI. V trimming: 2 bases; J trimming: 3 bases; junction bases outside the gene matches: 6. CDR3 sequence reads: CASSYDGLAGYEQYF. The CDR3 region has the DNA TGTGCCAGCAGTTACGATGGCCTAGCGGGCTACGAGCAGTACTTC.

V usage is TRBV11-1 and J usage is TRBJ2-1, with a tentative D call TRBD1 (5 bases). V lost 5 bases, J lost 4 bases, and 9 bases lay in between. Germline CDR1 and CDR2: SGHAT and FQDESV (reference sequence). The CDR3 covers 13 residues. CDR3 in amino acids: CASSLTAYNEQFF. The CDR3 DNA sequence: TGTGCCAGCAGCCTGACAGCTTACAATGAGCAGTTCTTC. The full variable domain, completed using reference TRBV11-1 and TRBJ2-1, is EAEVAQSPRYKITEKSQAVAFWCDPISGHATLYWYRQILGQGPELLVQFQDESVVDDSQLPKDRFSAERLKGVDSTLKIQPAELGDSAMYLCASSLTAYNEQFFGPGTRLTVL.

The CDR3 sequence: CASSIVGGYSNQPQHF. The CDR3 DNA sequence: TGTGCCAGTAGTATTGTCGGGGGTTATAGCAATCAGCCCCAGCATTTT. This rearrangement joins TRBV19 to TRBJ1-5, with D possibly being TRBD1 (5 bases). Germline CDR1 reads LNHDA; CDR2 reads SQIVND (reference sequence). This CDR3 region has 16 residues. Trimming shortened V by 3 bases and J by 0 bases, and 12 bases separated the two germline ends.